The 20 T cell receptor beta chains listed next were all sequenced from one sample in a study of metastatic and nonmetastatic thyroid tumors. Using MiXCR, TCRdb re-called clones from the PCR reads. The sample includes 85,000 to 95,000 clones, just under 15% of them seen just once. Every patient was untreated before thyroid surgery. Sequenced sample: blood. Receptors were obtained from a female donor with papillary thyroid cancer or a benign thyroid nodule (not recorded which). Some clones in this sample may be carry-over from other donors' samples.

This clone was detected ten times or more. The chain is built from TRBV6-1 and TRBJ1-1, with D possibly TRBD1 on 6 matching bases. The V gene lost 7 bases and the J gene lost 1 base, with 16 bases spanning the gap. The CDR3 has 15 residues. Looked up from germline, CDR1 is MNHNS and CDR2 is SASEGT. The CDR3 DNA sequence: TGTGCCAGCACCGCTGGACGGGACACGAACACTGAAGCTTTCTTT. It encodes CASTAGRDTNTEAFF.

The sample holds many counts of this clone. This rearrangement joins TRBV9 to TRBJ1-1, with 8 nucleotides matching TRBD1. V was clipped by 3 bases and J by 1 base; unmatched bases: 5. The germline gives CDR1 SGDLS, CDR2 YYNGEE. CDR3 length: 15 amino acids. CDR3 protein: CASSATGTGNTEAFF. The CDR3 DNA reads TGTGCCAGCAGCGCCACCGGGACAGGGAACACTGAAGCTTTCTTT.

This clone was counted ten times or more. The chain links TRBV4-1 to TRBJ1-2; D gene unclear. The CDR3 covers 15 residues. Germline lookup yields CDR1 MGHRA and CDR2 YSYEKL. Trimming cost V 5 bases and J 2 bases, with 15 bases left between them. Written as DNA, the CDR3 is TGCGCCAGCAGCGCTCCCCGGGCGGTCAACTATGGCTACACCTTC. Translation: CASSAPRAVNYGYTF.

This chain links TRBV4-1 with TRBJ1-1; D gene uncertain. CDR1 is MGHRA, CDR2 YSYEKL, per germline. V was pared by 1 base and J by 9 bases, with 21 bases between. The CDR3 sequence is 16 residues long. The CDR3 here is CASSQAVNTARPQAFF. DNA for the CDR3: TGCGCCAGCAGCCAAGCCGTGAACACTGCTCGGCCACAAGCTTTCTTT.

This clone was seen at least ten times. The chain combines TRBV30 with TRBJ1-4; 7 bases fit TRBD1. Per the germline V gene, CDR1 is GTSNPN and CDR2 is SVGIG (reference sequence). J gave up 7 bases and V 0 bases, and 8 bases lay outside the gene matches. This CDR3 is built from 15 residues. CDR3 DNA: TGTGCCTGGAGTGTACTGCAGGGGGTGGGTGAAAAACTGTTTTTT. Translated: CAWSVLQGVGEKLFF.

The sample holds many counts of this clone. The chain is built from TRBV18 and TRBJ1-3, with D unresolved. The germline V gene encodes CDR1 KGHSH and CDR2 LQKENI. V lost 10 bases and J 1 base, leaving 14 bases between the germline ends. This CDR3 has 14 residues. CDR3 loop: CATQTEGSGNTIYF. Here the CDR3 DNA reads TGTGCCACCCAGACTGAGGGTTCTGGAAACACCATATATTTT. Looking up the rest from reference TRBV18 and TRBJ1-3 gives the full variable domain: NAGVMQNPRHLVRRRGQEARLRCSPMKGHSHVYWYRQLPEEGLKFMVYLQKENIIDESGMPKERFSAEFPKEGPSILRIQQVVRGDSAAYFCATQTEGSGNTIYFGEGSWLTVV.

The sample holds one count of this clone. The rearrangement links TRBV11-1 to TRBJ1-3; no reliable D call. Deletions cut 3 bases from V and 0 bases from J, with 15 bases between. The germline V gene has CDR1 SGHAT and CDR2 FQDESV (reference sequence). The CDR3 runs to 17 residues. CDR3 in DNA: TGTGCCAGCAGCTTGGCGGTACAGCAGAGCTCTGGAAACACCATATATTTT. Translation: CASSLAVQQSSGNTIYF.

This clone occurred many times. The V and J genes are TRBV12-3 or TRBV12-4 and TRBJ2-7; maybe TRBD2 (5 bases). The CDR3 covers 13 residues. V lost 0 bases and J lost 6, with 9 bases in between. CDR3 region: CASSLAEASEQYF. In DNA, the CDR3 is TGTGCCAGCAGTTTAGCGGAGGCCTCCGAGCAGTACTTC.

The table lists this clone with many counts. The chain employs TRBV4-1 and TRBJ2-7, with TRBD1 matching over 11 bases. V dropped 4 bases and J dropped 2; count of bases not matched to a gene: 10. The CDR3 extends over 17 amino acids. Germline CDR1 MGHRA, CDR2 YSYEKL. CDR3 sequence: CASSRKDGTGGTYEQYF. The CDR3 nucleotides read TGCGCCAGCAGCCGCAAAGACGGGACAGGGGGGACCTACGAGCAGTACTTC.

This clone was picked up a small number of times. A clone one base away is much larger, so this may be a read error. This chain uses TRBV7-2 with TRBJ2-1; D is perhaps TRBD1 or TRBD2 (5 bases each). This CDR3 is 14 amino acids long. Germline V gives CDR1 SGHTA, CDR2 FQGNSA. V dropped 5 bases and J dropped 4 bases, with 12 bases sitting between them. The CDR3 spells CASSKGTDYNEQFF. The DNA for the CDR3 is TGTGCCAGCAGCAAGGGGACGGATTACAATGAGCAGTTCTTC.

In its sample, this clone was seen many times. V is TRBV28 and J is TRBJ2-7; D not resolved. The germline V gene has CDR1 MDHEN and CDR2 SYDVKM. V lost 7 bases and J 3 bases, leaving 13 bases between the germline ends. There are 13 residues in the CDR3. The CDR3 DNA sequence: TGTGCCAGCATTGGGCGCCCGTACTACGAGCAGTACTTC. The encoded protein is CASIGRPYYEQYF.

This clone was observed many times. V gene TRBV27 combines with J gene TRBJ1-1, with D possibly TRBD1 on 6 matching bases. The germline CDR1 and CDR2 sequences are MNHEY and SMNVEV (reference sequence). V was clipped by 7 bases and J by 1 base, with 16 bases between them. The length of the CDR3 is 15 residues. In DNA form, the CDR3 reads TGTGCCAGCAACGGCCAGGGGTGGGAGAACACTGAAGCTTTCTTT. This gives the protein CASNGQGWENTEAFF.

Of note for this clone: A clone one base away is much larger, so this may be a read error. The chain recombines TRBV20-1 with TRBJ1-1; D gene ambiguous. Germline CDR1 reads DFQATT; CDR2 reads SNEGSKA (reference sequence). CDR3 size: 12 residues. The CDR3 here is CSASLTGTEALF. The DNA of the CDR3 is TGCAGTGCTAGTCTGACCGGCACTGAAGCTTTATTT.

This clone was observed many times. It may be a read error: a sequence one base away is much more abundant. CDR3 sequence reads: CASSSQQVMGNQPQHF. The CDR3 nucleotides are TGTGCCAGCAGCTCCCAACAGGTGATGGGGAATCAGCCCCAGCATTTT. The chain joins TRBV28 to TRBJ1-5; D possibly corresponds to TRBD1 (5 bases). This CDR3 comprises 16 residues. The germline CDR1 and CDR2 sequences are MDHEN and SYDVKM. V was trimmed by 6 bases and J by 4 bases, leaving 19 bases between them.

The table lists this clone with many counts. The chain recombines TRBV12-5 with TRBJ2-3, with no clear D. Trimming pared 3 bases from V and 4 bases from J, leaving 5 bases between. This CDR3 comprises 12 residues. Looked up from germline, CDR1 is LGHNT and CDR2 is FRNRAP. The CDR3 reads CASGFNADTQYF. The CDR3, as DNA: TGTGCTAGTGGTTTTAATGCAGATACGCAGTATTTT.

This rearrangement joins TRBV11-3 to TRBJ2-5; tentatively, D is TRBD1 (6 bases). Trimming cost V 1 base and J 1 base, with 19 bases left between them. The CDR3 consists of 18 residues. Germline V gene lookup returns CDR1 SGHNT and CDR2 YENEEA. The CDR3 DNA follows: TGTGCCAGCAGCTTAGTTGTCGGGACACCTTACTTCCAAGAGACCCAGTACTTC. The encoded protein is CASSLVVGTPYFQETQYF. Complete variable domain (other parts from reference TRBV11-3 and TRBJ2-5): EAGVVQSPRYKIIEKKQPVAFWCNPISGHNTLYWYLQNLGQGPELLIRYENEEAVDDSQLPKDRFSAERLKGVDSTLKIQPAELGDSAVYLCASSLVVGTPYFQETQYFGPGTRLLVL.

This clone has at least ten counts. This rearrangement joins TRBV12-3 or TRBV12-4 to TRBJ2-5, with TRBD1 matching over 8 bases. Trimming removed 7 bases from V and 0 bases from J; junction bases left unmatched: 10. The CDR3 is 16 amino acids. CDR3 bases: TGTGCCAGCAATTCAGGACAGGGAATGTACCAAGAGACCCAGTACTTC. Translating gives CASNSGQGMYQETQYF.

This clone has a count of ten or more. The chain has TRBV4-1 and TRBJ1-6; no definite D call. CDR3 length: 16 residues. Looked up from germline, CDR1 is MGHRA and CDR2 is YSYEKL. Trimming stripped 0 bases from V and 3 bases from J, with 9 bases between. CDR3 sequence reads: CASSQEVQVYNSPLHF. DNA for the CDR3: TGCGCCAGCAGCCAAGAGGTGCAGGTCTATAATTCACCCCTCCACTTT.

Many counts were recorded for this clone. A read error may produce the germline difference seen at one junction end. In the same sample, other DNA sequences code for this CDR3. This rearrangement joins TRBV10-3 to TRBJ2-1; 11 nucleotides line up with TRBD2. This CDR3 is 16 amino acids long. Germline CDR1 reads ENHRY; CDR2 reads SYGVKD. CDR3 protein: CAISEEASGGRDEQFF. The CDR3 DNA follows: TGCGCCATCAGTGAGGAGGCTAGCGGGGGGCGGGATGAGCAGTTCTTC.

The chain recombines TRBV19 with TRBJ2-3; 10 bases align to TRBD2. V was clipped by 5 bases and J by 0 bases; unmatched bases: 8. Germline V gene data show CDR1 as LNHDA and CDR2 as SQIVND (reference sequence). The CDR3 sequence is 17 residues long. CDR3 region: CASSSSGGDPSTDTQYF. The CDR3 coding sequence is TGTGCCAGTAGTTCGAGCGGGGGGGACCCAAGCACAGATACGCAGTATTTT.